Below, 29 T cell receptor beta chains from the same sample are listed, as sequenced in a study of siplizumab effects on memory and regulatory T cells. Using immunoSEQ multiplex PCR, the repertoire was profiled, and TCRdb retains in-frame clones only, with some absent. This table holds over 85,000 clones, over 85% found once. Sequenced input: CD8+ T cells sorted from blood. The receptors originated from a human donor in good health.

The gene calls are TRBV10-2 and TRBJ2-7, with TRBD2 identical over 11 bases. V was clipped by 5 bases and J by 5 bases; unmatched bases: 8. The CDR3 sequence is 15 residues long. Germline V gene data show CDR1 as WSHSY and CDR2 as SAAADI. The CDR3 DNA follows: TGCGCCAGCAGTACTAGCGGGAGTAGCCGCCACGAGCAGTACTTC. This encodes CASSTSGSSRHEQYF.

J is TRBJ2-7 and V is TRBV6-5; D is perhaps TRBD2 (6 bases). Deletions cut 0 bases from V and 6 bases from J, with 9 bases between. Germline V CDR1 and CDR2: MNHEY, SVGAGI. The CDR3 has 13 amino acids. The CDR3 reads CASSYSWGVEQYF. The CDR3 DNA is TGTGCCAGCAGTTACTCATGGGGGGTCGAGCAGTACTTC.

V usage is TRBV4-1 and J usage is TRBJ1-4, with 9 positions matching TRBD1. CDR1 and CDR2 (germline): MGHRA, YSYEKL. CDR3 length: 17 amino acids. The V and J ends lost 4 bases and 5 bases, in that order; junction bases with no gene match: 11. CDR3 DNA sequence: TGCGCCAGCAGCCCGACCCCTGGACAGGGGAGCAATGAAAAACTGTTTTTT. Translated: CASSPTPGQGSNEKLFF.

In DNA, the CDR3 is TGTGCCAGCAGGCTGATTAGCACAGATACGCAGTATTTT. Translation: CASRLISTDTQYF. The V gene is TRBV27, the J gene TRBJ2-3; D uncertain. From germline, CDR1 is MNHEY and CDR2 SMNVEV (reference sequence). The CDR3 runs 13 residues. With 6 bases removed from V and 0 bases from J, the gap between germline ends came to 7 bases.

V gene TRBV2 combines with J gene TRBJ2-7; 8 bases match TRBD1. CDR1 is SNHLY, CDR2 FYNNEI, per germline. V shed 5 bases and J 2 bases; nucleotides not matched to a gene: 11. The CDR3 extends over 16 amino acids. The CDR3 DNA reads TGTGCCAGCAGTTCAGGGACGGGACAGGCCGCCTACGAGCAGTACTTC. It is translated as CASSSGTGQAAYEQYF.

In this sample, this clone turned up once. This same CDR3 is encoded by further DNA sequences in the sample. The chain has TRBV19 and TRBJ1-1, with D possibly matching TRBD1 (5 bases). CDR3 length equals 13 residues. The V end lost 6 bases, the J end lost 0 bases, and 8 bases lay between the germline ends. Germline V gene data show CDR1 as LNHDA and CDR2 as SQIVND (reference sequence). CDR3 region: CASSDSLNTEAFF. As DNA, the CDR3 is TGTGCCAGTAGCGACAGTCTGAACACTGAAGCTTTCTTT. Looking up the rest from reference TRBV19 and TRBJ1-1 gives the full variable domain: DGGITQSPKYLFRKEGQNVTLSCEQNLNHDAMYWYRQDPGQGLRLIYYSQIVNDFQKGDIAEGYSVSREKKESFPLTVTSAQKNPTAFYLCASSDSLNTEAFFGQGTRLTVV.

The rearrangement links TRBV7-2 to TRBJ2-2, with D possibly TRBD2 on 6 matching bases. Germline V gene sequence: CDR1 SGHTA, CDR2 FQGNSA. V lost 7 bases to trimming and J lost 2 bases, with 17 bases between them. The CDR3 runs to 16 residues. The CDR3: CASTSEGRENTGELFF. Here the CDR3 DNA reads TGTGCCAGCACCAGCGAGGGGCGGGAAAACACCGGGGAGCTGTTTTTT. Looking up the rest from reference TRBV7-2 and TRBJ2-2 gives the full variable domain: GAGVSQSPSNKVTEKGKDVELRCDPISGHTALYWYRQSLGQGLEFLIYFQGNSAPDKSGLPSDRFSAERTGGSVSTLTIQRTQQEDSAVYLCASTSEGRENTGELFFGEGSRLTVL.

The chain employs TRBV7-8 and TRBJ2-1, with D perhaps matching TRBD1 (6 bases). CDR1 is SGHVS and CDR2 is FQNEAQ in the germline V gene. This CDR3 region has 15 residues. V lost 5 bases, J lost 1 base, and 12 bases lay in between. Written as DNA, the CDR3 is TGTGCCAGCAGCCCCGTTCAGGGGTCCTACAATGAGCAGTTCTTC. This sequence encodes CASSPVQGSYNEQFF.

This clone was found a few times. The chain carries TRBV6-4 and TRBJ1-6; no clear D gene. CDR1 and CDR2 (germline): MRHNA, SNTAGT. Trimming cost V 0 bases and J 10 bases, with 7 bases left between them. The CDR3 has 13 amino acids. The CDR3 coding sequence is TGTGCCAGCAGTGACTCCCAAGGGTCACCCCTCCACTTT. It specifies CASSDSQGSPLHF.

This chain connects TRBV2 to TRBJ2-2; 8 bases align to TRBD1. Germline lookup yields CDR1 SNHLY and CDR2 FYNNEI. CDR3 length: 19 residues. V dropped 3 bases and J dropped 0; count of bases not matched to a gene: 12. CDR3 residues: CASSEGPGRGRSNTGELFF. CDR3 coding DNA: TGTGCCAGCAGTGAGGGCCCGGGCAGGGGGCGGTCGAACACCGGGGAGCTGTTTTTT.

This clone was detected once. The gene calls are TRBV5-1 and TRBJ1-1; no clear D gene. The length of the CDR3 is 14 residues. The ends were cut back, 0 bases at V and 8 bases at J, with 14 bases in the middle. Germline CDR1 and CDR2: SGHRS and YFSETQ. The CDR3 region has the DNA TGCGCCAGCAGCTTGGGGGAAAAGGTATCGGAAGCTTTCTTT. Translated: CASSLGEKVSEAFF.

The chain joins TRBV11-3 to TRBJ2-2; no reliable D call. The CDR3 runs to 16 residues. Germline CDR1 SGHNT, CDR2 YENEEA. The V gene lost 5 bases and the J gene lost 2 bases, with 15 bases spanning the gap. CDR3 nucleotide sequence: TGTGCCAGCAGCACCCGACTCACCCAAAACACCGGGGAGCTGTTTTTT. Its translation: CASSTRLTQNTGELFF.

The J gene is TRBJ2-1, the V gene TRBV27; 9 nucleotides line up with TRBD1. CDR1 and CDR2 (germline): MNHEY, SMNVEV (reference sequence). The CDR3 runs 15 residues. Losses at the gene ends were 4 bases for V and 4 bases for J; bases not matched to a gene: 5. CDR3 sequence: CASSYTGGQYNEQFF. The CDR3 DNA is TGTGCCAGCAGTTATACAGGGGGCCAATACAATGAGCAGTTCTTC.

This chain joins TRBV6-5 and TRBJ2-7; D is possibly TRBD1 (6 bases). Germline V gene data show CDR1 as MNHEY and CDR2 as SVGAGI. Deletions cut 2 bases from V and 3 bases from J, with 8 bases between. CDR3 length: 13 amino acids. CDR3 in DNA: TGTGCCAGCAGTTACGAACAGGGCTACGAGCAGTACTTC. It codes for CASSYEQGYEQYF.

This clone was counted once. Germline is not matched at one junction end, which may reflect a read error. The same CDR3 can be traced to other DNA sequences in this sample. V usage is TRBV29-1 and J usage is TRBJ1-5, with D uncertain. Looked up from germline, CDR1 is SQVTM and CDR2 is ANQGSEA. The CDR3 totals 14 residues. CDR3 sequence: CSVAIGLSNQPQHF. The CDR3 region has the DNA TGCAGCGTTGCAATCGGGCTTAGCAATCAGCCCCAGCACTTT. Based on the CDR3 plus reference TRBV29-1 and TRBJ1-5, the full variable domain is SAVISQKPSRDICQRGTSLTIQCQVDSQVTMMFWYRQQPGQSLTLIATANQGSEATYESGFVIDKFPISRPNLTFSTLTVSNMSPEDSSIYLCSVAIGLSNQPQHFGDGTRLSIL.

J is TRBJ2-3 and V is TRBV28; 7 bases agree with TRBD2. The CDR3 runs to 16 residues. In germline, CDR1 is MDHEN, CDR2 SYDVKM. Trimming removed 4 bases from V and 2 bases from J; junction bases left unmatched: 9. The CDR3 reads CASSSIGLDPTDTQYF. In DNA form, the CDR3 reads TGTGCCAGCAGTTCCATCGGACTAGATCCCACAGATACGCAGTATTTT. The full variable domain, rest sourced from reference TRBV28 and TRBJ2-3, is DVKVTQSSRYLVKRTGEKVFLECVQDMDHENMFWYRQDPGLGLRLIYFSYDVKMKEKGDIPEGYSVSREKKERFSLILESASTNQTSMYLCASSSIGLDPTDTQYFGPGTRLTVL.

The rearrangement joins TRBV5-1 to TRBJ1-1, with D possibly being TRBD1 (6 bases). The CDR3 consists of 13 residues. Germline-derived CDR1 and CDR2 are SGHRS and YFSETQ. Trimming removed 0 bases from V and 7 bases from J, with 10 bases in between. As DNA, the CDR3 is TGCGCCAGCAGCTTGGGCGGGGGCGGTGAAGCTTTCTTT. The encoded protein is CASSLGGGGEAFF. Drawing the rest from reference TRBV5-1 and TRBJ1-1, the complete variable domain is KAGVTQTPRYLIKTRGQQVTLSCSPISGHRSVSWYQQTPGQGLQFLFEYFSETQRNKGNFPGRFSGRQFSNSRSEMNVSTLELGDSALYLCASSLGGGGEAFFGQGTRLTVV.

V is TRBV7-2 and J is TRBJ2-2, with TRBD2 identical over 9 bases. This CDR3 comprises 15 residues. Germline trimming cut 1 base from V and 6 bases from J; bases unmatched to any gene: 3. CDR1 is SGHTA, CDR2 FQGNSA, per germline. CDR3 coding DNA: TGTGCCAGCAGCTTAGTCGGCGGGGGGGCCGGGGAGCTGTTTTTT. Translation gives CASSLVGGGAGELFF.

The chain carries TRBV9 and TRBJ1-3; unclear D gene. The CDR3 consists of 13 residues. Germline loops: CDR1 SGDLS, CDR2 YYNGEE. Deletions cut 3 bases from V and 5 bases from J, with 9 bases between. CDR3 residues: CASSGASRNTIYF. The CDR3 bases are TGTGCCAGCAGCGGGGCGAGTCGAAACACCATATATTTT.

The CDR3 DNA is TGTGCCAGCAGACAAAAAACAGGGGACGGCGAGCAGTACTTC. This gives the protein CASRQKTGDGEQYF. V usage is TRBV7-9 and J usage is TRBJ2-7; 7 positions match TRBD1. This CDR3 spans 14 amino acids. The V gene end was trimmed by 6 bases and the J gene end by 6 bases; junction bases not matched to a gene: 11. Germline CDR1 SEHNR, CDR2 FQNEAQ (reference sequence).

This clone was seen just once. The CDR3 DNA follows: TGCGCCAGCAGTCCGCAGGGGGCGCTGGGGTCCTACGAGCAGTACTTC. Its translation is CASSPQGALGSYEQYF. The genes are TRBV23-1 and TRBJ2-7; 8 bases fit TRBD1. TRBV23-1 is reported as an ORF; its role is uncertain. The CDR3 is 16 residues long. Germline trimming cut 4 bases from V and 1 base from J; bases unmatched to any gene: 9.

The genes are TRBV5-6 and TRBJ1-1, with unresolved D. CDR3 length equals 15 residues. V was shortened by 0 bases and J by 0 bases, with 9 bases between the two germline ends. Germline values: CDR1 SGHDT, CDR2 YYEEEE. The CDR3 region is CASSLGGYLNTEAFF. The CDR3 DNA sequence: TGTGCCAGCAGCTTGGGGGGATACTTGAACACTGAAGCTTTCTTT.

The rearrangement joins TRBV7-9 to TRBJ1-2; D ambiguous. V was trimmed by 4 bases and J by 8 bases, leaving 8 bases between them. Germline V gives CDR1 SEHNR, CDR2 FQNEAQ (reference sequence). The CDR3 consists of 11 residues. CDR3 amino acids: CASSSSVGYTF. The CDR3 DNA follows: TGTGCCAGCAGCTCCTCCGTAGGCTACACCTTC.

The gene calls are TRBV19 and TRBJ1-1; D not certain. The CDR3 runs 14 residues. V was clipped by 1 base and J by 4 bases, with 10 bases between them. Germline values: CDR1 LNHDA, CDR2 SQIVND (reference sequence). CDR3 sequence reads: CASSIAPTGTEAFF. DNA for the CDR3: TGTGCCAGTAGTATAGCCCCGACCGGCACTGAAGCTTTCTTT.

The CDR3 bases are TGCGCCAGCAGCCAAGATCAGACTAGTGGATTGTTTTTCTTC. This sequence encodes CASSQDQTSGLFFF. The V and J genes are TRBV4-3 and TRBJ2-1; D might be TRBD2 (6 bases). Germline CDR1 is LGHNA and CDR2 is YSLEER. This CDR3 region has 14 residues. V gave up 0 bases and J gave up 16 bases, with 19 bases separating them.

J is TRBJ2-7 and V is TRBV5-4; 9 bases line up with TRBD1. Trimming removed 3 bases from V and 0 bases from J; junction bases left unmatched: 7. CDR3 length equals 16 residues. Germline V gene lookup returns CDR1 SGHNT and CDR2 YYREEE (reference sequence). CDR3 loop: CASSYSGTGSSYEQYF. In DNA, the CDR3 is TGTGCCAGCAGCTACTCCGGGACAGGGTCCTCCTACGAGCAGTACTTC. Full variable domain (missing parts from reference TRBV5-4 and TRBJ2-7): ETGVTQSPTHLIKTRGQQVTLRCSSQSGHNTVSWYQQALGQGPQFIFQYYREEENGRGNFPPRFSGLQFPNYSSELNVNALELDDSALYLCASSYSGTGSSYEQYFGPGTRLTVT.

For the CDR3, the DNA is TGTGCCAGCAGTCCCCTAGGGCAGGGCCGGACTGAAGCTTTCTTT. It encodes CASSPLGQGRTEAFF. V gene TRBV6-6 combines with J gene TRBJ1-1; tentative D call: TRBD1 (5 bases). The CDR3 has 15 residues. The V gene's germline CDR1 is MNHNY and CDR2 SVGAGI (reference sequence). Trimming took 5 bases from V and 5 from J, leaving 18 bases between them.

This chain links TRBV9 with TRBJ2-7, with D perhaps matching TRBD1 or TRBD2 (6 bases each). Trimming shortened V by 0 bases and J by 2 bases, and 12 bases separated the two germline ends. CDR1 and CDR2 (germline): SGDLS, YYNGEE. The length of the CDR3 is 15 residues. The CDR3 nucleotides are TGTGCCAGCAGCGTAGGGGGCGGGACAACCTACGAGCAGTACTTC. This translates into CASSVGGGTTYEQYF.

The gene calls are TRBV2 and TRBJ1-1; 7 nucleotides align to TRBD1. After removal of 10 bases from V and 1 base from J, the junction contained 6 bases not matched to a gene. CDR1 is SNHLY and CDR2 is FYNNEI in the germline V gene. The CDR3 runs to 13 residues. The CDR3 DNA reads TGTGCCACCGCCACAGGGGAGAACACTGAAGCTTTCTTT. Its protein is CATATGENTEAFF.